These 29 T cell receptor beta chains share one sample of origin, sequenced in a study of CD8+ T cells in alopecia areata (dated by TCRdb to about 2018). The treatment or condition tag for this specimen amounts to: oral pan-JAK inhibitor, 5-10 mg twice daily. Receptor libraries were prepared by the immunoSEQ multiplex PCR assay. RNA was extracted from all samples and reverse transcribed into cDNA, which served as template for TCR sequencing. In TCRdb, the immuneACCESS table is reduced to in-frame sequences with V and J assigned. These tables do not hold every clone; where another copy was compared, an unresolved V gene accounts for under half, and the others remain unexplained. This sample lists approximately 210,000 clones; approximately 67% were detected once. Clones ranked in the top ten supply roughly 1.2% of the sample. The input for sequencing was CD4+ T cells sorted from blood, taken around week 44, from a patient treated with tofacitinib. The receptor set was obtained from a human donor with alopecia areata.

This CDR3 reads CAWSLGGAGQPQHF. The CDR3 nucleotides read TGTGCCTGGAGTTTGGGAGGGGCGGGCCAGCCCCAGCATTTT. The chain combines TRBV30 with TRBJ1-5, with a possible D match to TRBD1 (5 bases). The CDR3 totals 14 residues. The V end lost 2 bases, the J end lost 7 bases, and 15 bases lay between the germline ends. CDR1 GTSNPN and CDR2 SVGIG come from the germline V gene (reference sequence).

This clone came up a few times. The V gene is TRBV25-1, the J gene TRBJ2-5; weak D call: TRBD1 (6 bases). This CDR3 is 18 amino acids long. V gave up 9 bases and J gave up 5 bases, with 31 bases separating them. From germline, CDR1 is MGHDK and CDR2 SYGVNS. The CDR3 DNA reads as TGTGCCAGAGGTCACAGGGAGCCGAGATTTTGGTCCCACGAGACCCAGTACTTC. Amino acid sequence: CARGHREPRFWSHETQYF.

For the CDR3, the DNA is TGCAGCGTTGAAAAGGGGTCTGGCTACACCTTC. This translates into CSVEKGSGYTF. The chain has TRBV29-1 and TRBJ1-2; perhaps TRBD1 as D (5 bases). Germline CDR1 SQVTM, CDR2 ANQGSEA. The CDR3 is 11 amino acids. The V and J ends lost 2 bases and 7 bases respectively, with 8 bases between them.

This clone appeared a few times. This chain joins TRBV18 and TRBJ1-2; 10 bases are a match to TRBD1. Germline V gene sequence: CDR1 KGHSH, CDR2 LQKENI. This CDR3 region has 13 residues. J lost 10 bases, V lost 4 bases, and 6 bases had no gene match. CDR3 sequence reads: CASSLGDRGDYTF. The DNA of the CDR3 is TGTGCCAGCTCACTAGGGGACAGGGGAGACTACACCTTC.

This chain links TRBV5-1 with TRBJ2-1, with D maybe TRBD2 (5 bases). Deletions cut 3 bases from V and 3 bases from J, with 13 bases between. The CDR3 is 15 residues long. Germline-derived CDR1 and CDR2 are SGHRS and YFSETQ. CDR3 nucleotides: TGCGCCAGCAGCTCCATGAGGACTGACTACAATGAGCAGTTCTTC. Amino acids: CASSSMRTDYNEQFF.

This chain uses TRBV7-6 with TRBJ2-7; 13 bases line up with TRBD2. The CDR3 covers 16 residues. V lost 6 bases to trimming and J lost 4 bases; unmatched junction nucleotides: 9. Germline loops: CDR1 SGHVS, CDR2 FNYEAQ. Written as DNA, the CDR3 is TGTGCCAGCAGTTCGACCGGACTAGCGGGGGATTACGAGCAGTACTTC. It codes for CASSSTGLAGDYEQYF. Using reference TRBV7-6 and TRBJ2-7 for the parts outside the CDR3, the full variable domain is GAGVSQSPRYKVTKRGQDVALRCDPISGHVSLYWYRQALGQGPEFLTYFNYEAQQDKSGLPNDRFSAERPEGSISTLTIQRTEQRDSAMYRCASSSTGLAGDYEQYFGPGTRLTVT.

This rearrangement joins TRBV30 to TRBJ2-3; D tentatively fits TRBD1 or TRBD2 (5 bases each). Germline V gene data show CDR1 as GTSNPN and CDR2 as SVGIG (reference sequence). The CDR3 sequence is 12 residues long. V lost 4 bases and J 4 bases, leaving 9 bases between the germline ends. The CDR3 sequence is CAWNRDADTQYF. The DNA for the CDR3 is TGTGCCTGGAACCGGGACGCAGATACGCAGTATTTT.

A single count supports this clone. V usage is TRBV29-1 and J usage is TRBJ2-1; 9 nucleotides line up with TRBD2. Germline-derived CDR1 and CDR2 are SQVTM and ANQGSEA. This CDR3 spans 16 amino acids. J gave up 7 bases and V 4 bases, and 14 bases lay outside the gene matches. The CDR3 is CSVASGAALGGNEQFF. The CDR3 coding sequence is TGCAGCGTTGCTAGCGGGGCCGCCCTTGGGGGGAATGAGCAGTTCTTC.

For the CDR3, the DNA is TGTGCCAGCAGTACGCGACAGGGGAGTATGAACACTGAAGCTTTCTTT. The encoded protein is CASSTRQGSMNTEAFF. The chain is built from TRBV25-1 and TRBJ1-1, with TRBD1 matching 8 bases. Unmatched junction bases numbered 8, after V lost 5 bases and J lost 0 bases. The CDR3 totals 16 residues. Germline loops: CDR1 MGHDK, CDR2 SYGVNS.

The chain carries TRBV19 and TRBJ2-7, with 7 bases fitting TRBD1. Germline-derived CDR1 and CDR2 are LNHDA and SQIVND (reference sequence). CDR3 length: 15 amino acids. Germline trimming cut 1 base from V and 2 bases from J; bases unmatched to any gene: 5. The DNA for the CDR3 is TGTGCCAGTAGTATAGCCGGGACAGCGCCCTACGAGCAGTACTTC. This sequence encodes CASSIAGTAPYEQYF. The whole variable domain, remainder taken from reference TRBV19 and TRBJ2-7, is DGGITQSPKYLFRKEGQNVTLSCEQNLNHDAMYWYRQDPGQGLRLIYYSQIVNDFQKGDIAEGYSVSREKKESFPLTVTSAQKNPTAFYLCASSIAGTAPYEQYFGPGTRLTVT.

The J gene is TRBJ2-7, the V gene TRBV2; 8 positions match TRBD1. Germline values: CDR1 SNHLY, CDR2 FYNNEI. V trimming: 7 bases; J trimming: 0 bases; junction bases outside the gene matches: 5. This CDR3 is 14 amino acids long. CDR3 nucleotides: TGTGCCAGCACCCGGACAGGGCTCTCCTACGAGCAGTACTTC. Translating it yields CASTRTGLSYEQYF.

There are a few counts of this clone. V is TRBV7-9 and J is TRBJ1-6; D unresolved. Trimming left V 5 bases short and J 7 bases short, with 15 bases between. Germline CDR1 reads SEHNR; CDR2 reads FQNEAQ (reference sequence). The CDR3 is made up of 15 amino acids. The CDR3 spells CASSESGTRNSPLHF. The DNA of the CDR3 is TGTGCCAGCAGCGAGAGTGGCACAAGGAATTCACCCCTCCACTTT.

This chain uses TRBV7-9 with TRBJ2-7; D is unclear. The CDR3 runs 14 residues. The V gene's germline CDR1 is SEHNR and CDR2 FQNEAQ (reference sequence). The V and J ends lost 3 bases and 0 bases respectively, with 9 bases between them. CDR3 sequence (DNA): TGTGCCAGCAGCTTTTATCCGTACTCCTACGAGCAGTACTTC. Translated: CASSFYPYSYEQYF.

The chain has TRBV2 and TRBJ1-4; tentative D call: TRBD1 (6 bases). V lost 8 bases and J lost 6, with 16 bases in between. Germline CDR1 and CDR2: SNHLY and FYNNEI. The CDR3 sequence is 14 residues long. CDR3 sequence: CASQEQGIDEKLFF. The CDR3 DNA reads TGTGCCAGCCAGGAGCAGGGGATAGATGAAAAACTGTTTTTT. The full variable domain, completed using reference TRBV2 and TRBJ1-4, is EPEVTQTPSHQVTQMGQEVILRCVPISNHLYFYWYRQILGQKVEFLVSFYNNEISEKSEIFDDQFSVERPDGSNFTLKIRSTKLEDSAMYFCASQEQGIDEKLFFGSGTQLSVL.

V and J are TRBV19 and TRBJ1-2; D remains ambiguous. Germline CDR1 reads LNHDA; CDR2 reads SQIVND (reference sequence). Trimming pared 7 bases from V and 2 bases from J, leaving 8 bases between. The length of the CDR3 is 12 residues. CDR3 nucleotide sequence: TGTGCCAGTAATCACAGAAACTATGGCTACACCTTC. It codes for CASNHRNYGYTF.

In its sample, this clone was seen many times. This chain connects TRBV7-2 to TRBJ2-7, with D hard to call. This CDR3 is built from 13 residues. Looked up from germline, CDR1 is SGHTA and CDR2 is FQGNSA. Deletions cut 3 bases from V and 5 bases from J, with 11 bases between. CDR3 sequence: CASSFARLNEQYF. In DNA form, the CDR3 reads TGTGCCAGCAGCTTCGCTAGGCTTAACGAGCAGTACTTC.

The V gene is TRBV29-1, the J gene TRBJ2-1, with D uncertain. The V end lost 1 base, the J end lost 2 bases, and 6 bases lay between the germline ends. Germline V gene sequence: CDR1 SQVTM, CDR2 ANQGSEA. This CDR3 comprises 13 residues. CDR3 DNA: TGCAGCGTTGAAGGACTGACCTACAATGAGCAGTTCTTC. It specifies CSVEGLTYNEQFF.

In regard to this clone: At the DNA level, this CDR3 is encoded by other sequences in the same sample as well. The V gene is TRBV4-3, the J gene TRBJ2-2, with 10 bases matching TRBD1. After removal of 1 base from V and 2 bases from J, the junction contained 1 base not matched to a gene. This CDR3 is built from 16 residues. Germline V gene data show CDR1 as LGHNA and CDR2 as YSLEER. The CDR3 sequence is CASSQGQGANTGELFF. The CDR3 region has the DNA TGCGCCAGCAGCCAAGGACAGGGGGCAAACACCGGGGAGCTGTTTTTT.

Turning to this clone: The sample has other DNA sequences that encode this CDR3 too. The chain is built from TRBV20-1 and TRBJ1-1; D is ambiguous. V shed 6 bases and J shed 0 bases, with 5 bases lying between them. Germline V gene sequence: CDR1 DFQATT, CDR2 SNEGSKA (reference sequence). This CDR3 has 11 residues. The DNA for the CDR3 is TGCAGTGCCCTCCTGAACACTGAAGCTTTCTTT. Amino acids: CSALLNTEAFF.

CDR3 in DNA: TGTGCCAGCAGCCTAGAGAAAGGGGACCGACTTAGCAATCAGCCCCAGCATTTT. Encoded protein: CASSLEKGDRLSNQPQHF. This chain joins TRBV7-9 and TRBJ1-5; D may be TRBD1 (5 bases). CDR1 and CDR2 from the germline V gene are SEHNR and FQNEAQ (reference sequence). V lost 5 bases and J 0 bases, leaving 20 bases between the germline ends. The CDR3 is made up of 18 amino acids.

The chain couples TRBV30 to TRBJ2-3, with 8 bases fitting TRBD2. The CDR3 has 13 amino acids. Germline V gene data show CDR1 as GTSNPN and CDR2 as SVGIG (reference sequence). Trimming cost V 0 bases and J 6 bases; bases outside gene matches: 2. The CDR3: CAWSVGGGDTQYF. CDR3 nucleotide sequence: TGTGCCTGGAGTGTGGGCGGGGGGGATACGCAGTATTTT.

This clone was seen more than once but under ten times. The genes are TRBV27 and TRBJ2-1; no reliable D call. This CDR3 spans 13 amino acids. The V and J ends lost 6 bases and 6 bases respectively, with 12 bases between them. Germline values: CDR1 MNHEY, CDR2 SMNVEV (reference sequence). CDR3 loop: CASSQQSINEQFF. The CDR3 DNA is TGTGCCAGCAGCCAACAGAGTATCAATGAGCAGTTCTTC.

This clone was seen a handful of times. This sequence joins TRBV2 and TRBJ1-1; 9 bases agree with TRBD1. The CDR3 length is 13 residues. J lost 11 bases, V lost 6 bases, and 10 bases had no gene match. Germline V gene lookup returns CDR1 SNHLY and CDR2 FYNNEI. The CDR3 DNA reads TGTGCCAGCAGGGATGGACAGGGGACCGTGGCTTTCTTT. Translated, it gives CASRDGQGTVAFF.

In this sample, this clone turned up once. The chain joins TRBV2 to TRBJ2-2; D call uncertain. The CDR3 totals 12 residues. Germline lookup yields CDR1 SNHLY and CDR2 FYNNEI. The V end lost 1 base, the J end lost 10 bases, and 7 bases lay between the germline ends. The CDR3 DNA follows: TGTGCCAGCAGTGAAGGGGCTCTGGAGCTGTTTTTT. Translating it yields CASSEGALELFF.

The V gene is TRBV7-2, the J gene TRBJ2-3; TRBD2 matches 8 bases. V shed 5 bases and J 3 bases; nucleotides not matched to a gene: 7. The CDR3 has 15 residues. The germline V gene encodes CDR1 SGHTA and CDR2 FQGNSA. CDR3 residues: CASSGRAGVTDTQYF. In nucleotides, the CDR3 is TGTGCCAGCAGCGGCCGAGCGGGGGTTACAGATACGCAGTATTTT.

The CDR3 reads CASRALGTMKDEQFF. Here the CDR3 DNA reads TGTGCCAGCAGGGCTCTGGGGACTATGAAAGATGAGCAGTTCTTC. The chain carries TRBV2 and TRBJ2-1; the match to TRBD2 covers 7 bases. Germline values: CDR1 SNHLY, CDR2 FYNNEI. Trimming cost V 6 bases and J 8 bases; bases outside gene matches: 13. The CDR3 covers 15 residues.

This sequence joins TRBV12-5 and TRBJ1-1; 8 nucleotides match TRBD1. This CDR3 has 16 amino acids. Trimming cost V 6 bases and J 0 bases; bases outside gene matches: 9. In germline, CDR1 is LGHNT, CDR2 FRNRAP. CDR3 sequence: CASGLGQGTLNTEAFF. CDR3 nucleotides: TGTGCTAGTGGGCTTGGACAGGGCACTTTGAACACTGAAGCTTTCTTT.

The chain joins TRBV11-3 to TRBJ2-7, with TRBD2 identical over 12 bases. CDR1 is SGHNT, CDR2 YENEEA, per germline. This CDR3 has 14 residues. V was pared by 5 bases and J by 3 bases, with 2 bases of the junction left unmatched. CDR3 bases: TGTGCCAGCAGCGCGACTAGCGGGGGCTACGAGCAGTACTTC. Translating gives CASSATSGGYEQYF. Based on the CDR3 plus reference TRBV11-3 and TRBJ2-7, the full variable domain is EAGVVQSPRYKIIEKKQPVAFWCNPISGHNTLYWYLQNLGQGPELLIRYENEEAVDDSQLPKDRFSAERLKGVDSTLKIQPAELGDSAVYLCASSATSGGYEQYFGPGTRLTVT.

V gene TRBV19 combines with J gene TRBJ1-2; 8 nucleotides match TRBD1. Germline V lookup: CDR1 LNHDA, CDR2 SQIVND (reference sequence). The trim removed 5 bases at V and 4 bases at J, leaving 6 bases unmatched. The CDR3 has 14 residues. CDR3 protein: CASSPGTGPYGYTF. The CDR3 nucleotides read TGTGCCAGTAGTCCCGGGACAGGCCCCTATGGCTACACCTTC.